A selection of T cell receptor beta chains follows, all from one sample in a study of T cell clonotyping in hematopoietic cell transplantation. Some clones are missing from TCRdb's copy, which holds only in-frame ones; the method was immunoSEQ multiplex PCR. The repertoire holds some 26,000 clones, with roughly 84% as singletons. The sample here was peripheral blood mononuclear cells, taken before stem cell transplant. These receptors came from a man aged 35-49 years with acute myeloid leukemia. Some clones in this sample may be carry-over from other donors' samples. The CDR3 runs from the conserved cysteine through the conserved F or W. A D gene is named only where the DNA matches it firmly.

d_gene: TRBD1; j_gene: TRBJ2-7; v_gene: TRBV6-1; CDR3nt: TGTGCCAGTAAGCTTAACCGGGACAGGGCTTACGAGCAGTACTTC; CDR3aa: CASKLNRDRAYEQYF
d_gene: .; j_gene: TRBJ1-2; v_gene: TRBV2; CDR3nt: TGTGCCAGCAGTGAAGGGTTAGGACGGTTATATGGCTACACCTTC; CDR3aa: CASSEGLGRLYGYTF
d_gene: .; j_gene: TRBJ1-1; v_gene: TRBV30; CDR3nt: TGTGCCTGGAAATTCCGGGGTACTGAAGCTTTCTTT; CDR3aa: CAWKFRGTEAFF
d_gene: .; j_gene: TRBJ2-5; v_gene: TRBV28; CDR3nt: TGTGCCAGCAGTTTACAAGAGACCCAGTACTTC; CDR3aa: CASSLQETQYF
d_gene: .; j_gene: TRBJ1-4; v_gene: TRBV4-2; CDR3nt: TGTGCCAGCAGCCAAGACAGCATGAATGAAAAACTGTTTTTT; CDR3aa: CASSQDSMNEKLFF
d_gene: .; j_gene: TRBJ2-2; v_gene: TRBV4-2; CDR3nt: TGTGCCAGCAGCCAAGCTGACACTGACTTTTTTACCGGGGAGCTGTTTTTT; CDR3aa: CASSQADTDFFTGELFF
d_gene: .; j_gene: TRBJ1-1; v_gene: TRBV7-9; CDR3nt: TGTGCCAGCAGCCAAACCGAGTCCGGAGCTTTCTTT; CDR3aa: CASSQTESGAFF
d_gene: .; j_gene: TRBJ1-1; v_gene: TRBV11-3; CDR3nt: TGTGCCAGCAGCCCCGTAGGGAACACTGAAGCTTTCTTT; CDR3aa: CASSPVGNTEAFF
d_gene: TRBD2; j_gene: TRBJ2-7; v_gene: TRBV4-1; CDR3nt: TGCGCCAGCAGCCGGACCGGGACTAGCGGGAGGGGGGCCTACGAGCAGTACTTC; CDR3aa: CASSRTGTSGRGAYEQYF
d_gene: TRBD2; j_gene: TRBJ2-7; v_gene: TRBV5-6; CDR3nt: TGTGCCAGCAGTGCCTGGGGGTTAGCGGGAGATAGGTCCTACGAGCAGTACTTC; CDR3aa: CASSAWGLAGDRSYEQYF